This T cell receptor beta chain was sequenced during a study of T cell changes during pregnancy in multiple sclerosis. Assay: immunoSEQ multiplex PCR; the TCRdb copy retains only in-frame clones and omits some. Among under 75,000 clones listed, under 95% were seen once. The trim removed 0 bases at V and 2 bases at J, leaving 12 bases unmatched. The CDR3 length is 19 residues. CDR1 is MRHNA, CDR2 SNTAGT, per germline. The receptor was derived from a female donor in good health, enrolled as a control in a pregnancy study. The material sequenced was peripheral blood, taken in the third trimester of pregnancy. The chain uses TRBV6-4 and TRBJ2-3, with TRBD2 matching 9 bases. The CDR3 sequence is CASSDSEASGAPFTDTQYF. As DNA, the CDR3 is TGTGCCAGCAGTGACTCGGAGGCTAGCGGGGCGCCTTTCACAGATACGCAGTATTTT.